The next 10 T cell receptor beta chains were all read from a single sample in a study of T cells in Graves' hyperthyroidism and ophthalmopathy. The source material, RNA transcripts, was used to amplify TCR beta CDR3 regions. The TCR CDR3 first-round RT-PCR relied on the HTBI primer set. TCRdb redid the calling of the multiplex PCR reads with MiXCR, one entry per CDR3 protein. The sample carries roughly 840,000 distinct CDR3 sequences, roughly 37% recorded once. Specimen: blood. All receptors come from a man between 18 and 35 years old with Graves' hyperthyroidism.

This chain joins TRBV7-6 and TRBJ2-5, with 12 bases aligning to TRBD1. J was trimmed by 3 bases and V by 2 bases; bases with no gene match: 7. CDR3 length equals 17 residues. Germline assignment: CDR1 SGHVS and CDR2 FNYEAQ. The CDR3 sequence is CASSLHPGTGGKETQYF. CDR3 sequence (DNA): TGTGCCAGCAGCTTACATCCCGGGACAGGGGGCAAAGAGACCCAGTACTTC.

This clonotype was seen a handful of times. V and J are TRBV5-1 and TRBJ2-5, with D possibly called TRBD1 or TRBD2 (6 bases each). Germline lookup yields CDR1 SGHRS and CDR2 YFSETQ. The CDR3 covers 16 residues. V was trimmed by 0 bases and J by 1 base, leaving 13 bases between them. CDR3 sequence reads: CASSLGGGTLQETQYF. CDR3 bases: TGCGCCAGCAGCTTGGGAGGGGGGACCCTCCAAGAGACCCAGTACTTC.

Comment on this clonotype: This likely comes from a read error, as the CDR3 has no conserved phenylalanine or tryptophan at its end. Because the CDR3's place on the DNA is in doubt, the DNA is left out and the CDR3 is given as listed by TCRdb. The chain employs TRBV7-8 and TRBJ1-2. Germline-derived CDR1 and CDR2 are SGHVS and FQNEAQ. Termini included, the CDR3 measures 10 amino acids. CDR3 residues: CATSAEAGTY.

This chain connects TRBV5-1 to TRBJ2-7; D may match TRBD1 or TRBD2 (6 bases each). The CDR3 has 14 amino acids. Between the trimmed V and J ends, which lost 2 bases and 4 bases, there was a span of 13 bases. Looked up from germline, CDR1 is SGHRS and CDR2 is YFSETQ. CDR3 sequence (DNA): TGCGCCAGCAGCTTACCGGGGGCGGTTTACGAGCAGTACTTC. Protein sequence: CASSLPGAVYEQYF.

This clonotype was detected many times. The V call is TRBV12-3 or TRBV12-4, the J call TRBJ1-5; TRBD1 matches 8 bases. There are 14 residues in the CDR3. J was trimmed by 5 bases and V by 6 bases; bases with no gene match: 6. The CDR3: CASRDDRGDQPQHF. The CDR3 DNA follows: TGTGCCAGCAGGGATGACAGGGGTGATCAGCCCCAGCATTTT.

At least ten counts were recorded for this clonotype. The rearrangement joins TRBV29-1 to TRBJ2-7; the D is unclear. With 4 bases removed from V and 1 base from J, the gap between germline ends came to 8 bases. Germline CDR1 is SQVTM and CDR2 is ANQGSEA. CDR3 length: 12 amino acids. CDR3 coding DNA: TGCAGCGTTGTTTTGGGGTCCTACGAGCAGTACTTC. Residues: CSVVLGSYEQYF.

At least ten counts were recorded for this clonotype. The chain carries TRBV7-9 and TRBJ2-7; D unresolved. CDR3 length: 11 residues. Looked up from germline, CDR1 is SEHNR and CDR2 is FQNEAQ (reference sequence). V shed 5 bases and J shed 2 bases, with 4 bases lying between them. The CDR3 sequence is CASSTTYEQYF. The DNA for the CDR3 is TGTGCCAGCAGCACAACCTACGAGCAGTACTTC.

CDR3 DNA sequence: TGCAGCTTAGAAGGACAGTTTCGTTTAGGCTACACCTTC. Encoded protein: CSLEGQFRLGYTF. The chain has TRBV29-1 and TRBJ1-2; tentatively, D is TRBD1 (6 bases). The CDR3 spans 13 residues. V shed 8 bases and J shed 8 bases, with 21 bases lying between them. Germline loops: CDR1 SQVTM, CDR2 ANQGSEA.

The sample holds many counts of this clonotype. The rearrangement joins TRBV7-3 to TRBJ2-6; a possible D gene is TRBD2 (6 bases). V was clipped by 8 bases and J by 0 bases, with 8 bases between them. This CDR3 has 14 amino acids. From germline, CDR1 is SGHTA and CDR2 FQGTGA. The DNA of the CDR3 is TGTGCCAGCCGGCGGGGCTCTGGGGCCAACGTCCTGACTTTC. Translation gives CASRRGSGANVLTF.

The CDR3 DNA reads as TGTGCCATCAGTGCTAGCGGGTTCTCCTACGAGCAGTACTTC. Its translation: CAISASGFSYEQYF. The J gene is TRBJ2-7, the V gene TRBV10-3; 8 bases are shared with TRBD2. V shed 4 bases, J shed 0 bases, and the junction held 2 bases outside the gene matches. Germline loops: CDR1 ENHRY, CDR2 SYGVKD. This CDR3 has 14 residues.